A selection of T cell receptor beta chains follows, all from one sample in a study of cytomegalovirus exposure and HLA in healthy donors. Libraries were prepared by immunoSEQ multiplex PCR; TCRdb keeps only in-frame clonotypes and omits some of them. The profile shows approximately 100,000 clones, roughly 80% of them singletons. The sample was PBMCs. These receptor sequences come from a woman between 40 and 55 years old in good health and CMV-seronegative. Each CDR3 is given with its conserved first and last residue. A D gene is named only where the DNA matches it firmly. Where a row states a size, it is once, few, many or the class of an expanded clone; other rows omit it.

>NA|TRBV5-4|TRBJ1-4|TRBD1
TGTGCCAGCAGCCCAGGGACAGGGGGCAGGACTAATGAAAAACTGTTTTTT
CASSPGTGGRTNEKLFF
>NA|TRBV27|TRBJ2-1|NA
TGTGCCAGCAGTTGGAGGATGGACAATGAGCAGTTCTTC
CASSWRMDNEQFF
>NA|TRBV7-2|TRBJ2-7|NA
TGTGCCAGCAGCCCCGGTTGGGCCCGCTACGAGCAGTACTTC
CASSPGWARYEQYF
>few|TRBV6-1|TRBJ1-2|TRBD1
TGTGCCAGCACGGGACAGAACTATGGCTACACCTTC
CASTGQNYGYTF
>NA|TRBV7-9|TRBJ2-1|NA
TGTGCCAGCAGCCCCACACGGAGAAGTGGGAATGAGCAGTTCTTC
CASSPTRRSGNEQFF
>NA|TRBV27|TRBJ2-6|NA
TGTGCCAGCCAGGCAGTTAGCTCTGGGGCCAACGTCCTGACTTTC
CASQAVSSGANVLTF
>NA|TRBV19|TRBJ2-1|TRBD2
TGTGCCAGTAGTATTCTACTAGCGGGAGGGCCGGGGGAGCAGTTCTTC
CASSILLAGGPGEQFF
>NA|TRBV7-2|TRBJ1-1|NA
TGTGCCAGCAGCTTTGGGAGGGAAGGTGAAGCTTTCTTT
CASSFGREGEAFF
>NA|TRBV19|TRBJ2-1|TRBD2
TGTGCCAGTAGTTATGGAGCGGGAGTGGTAAATGAGCAGTTCTTC
CASSYGAGVVNEQFF
>NA|TRBV29-1|TRBJ1-1|NA
TGCAGCGCCCTGAGAGGAGATAGTCTCACAATGAACACTGAAGCTTTCTTT
CSALRGDSLTMNTEAFF
>once|TRBV18|TRBJ1-4|TRBD1
TGTGCCAGCTCACCCGACAGGGCCGCTAATGAAAAACTGTTTTTT
CASSPDRAANEKLFF
>NA|TRBV28|TRBJ2-1|TRBD2
TGTGCCAGCAGTTTTGCGGGGGGGTCGGGCAATGAGCAGTTCTTC
CASSFAGGSGNEQFF
>NA|TRBV20-1|TRBJ2-7|TRBD1
TGCAGTGCTGGGACAGCCGAGCAGTACTTC
CSAGTAEQYF
>NA|TRBV19|TRBJ2-7|TRBD2
TGTGCCAGTAAAGGGCGCGGGAGTACGTACGAGCAGTACTTC
CASKGRGSTYEQYF
>NA|TRBV9|TRBJ2-3|TRBD2
TGTGCCAGCAGCGTAGGGACTAGCGGGAGTCAAGATACGCAGTATTTT
CASSVGTSGSQDTQYF
>NA|TRBV4-3|TRBJ2-6|NA
TGCGCCAGCAGCCAAGAACTATCGGGGAAAGGATACTCTGGGGCCAACGTCCTGACTTTC
CASSQELSGKGYSGANVLTF
>NA|TRBV6-5|TRBJ2-7|NA
TGTGCCAGCAGTTATACTTCCTACGAGCAGTACTTC
CASSYTSYEQYF
>few|TRBV7-9|TRBJ1-4|TRBD1
TGTGCCAGCAGCTTAGCGCGGGACAGGGGGGACCCAACTAATGAAAAACTGTTTTTT
CASSLARDRGDPTNEKLFF
>NA|TRBV7-9|TRBJ1-1|NA
TGTGCCAGCAGTTTTTCTGACACTGAAGCTTTCTTT
CASSFSDTEAFF
>NA|TRBV18|TRBJ1-2|NA
TGTGCCAGCTCACCAGTCTATAAGACAGCCACACTGAGTGGCTACACCTTC
CASSPVYKTATLSGYTF
>once|TRBV27|TRBJ2-7|NA
TGTGCCAGCAGCGGGAATGAGGGGACAAGGTCCTACGAGCAGTACTTC
CASSGNEGTRSYEQYF
>NA|TRBV9|TRBJ1-2|TRBD1
TGTGCCAGCAGCGTAGGACAGGGAGATTACTATGGCTACACCTTC
CASSVGQGDYYGYTF
>NA|TRBV5-6|TRBJ2-7|NA
TGTGCCAGCAGCTTAGGAGGGTACGAGCAGTACTTC
CASSLGGYEQYF
>few|TRBV7-2|TRBJ2-2|TRBD2
TGTGCCAGCAGCTCCAGGGGACTAGCGGGACCCGGGGAGCTGTTTTTT
CASSSRGLAGPGELFF
>NA|TRBV27|TRBJ2-1|NA
TGTGCCAGCAGTCGGGCGCGGTGGGGCGGTGAGCAGTTCTTC
CASSRARWGGEQFF
>NA|TRBV6-5|TRBJ2-7|TRBD1
TGTGCCAGCAGTTACCAACAACAGGGGGCCGAGCAGTACTTC
CASSYQQQGAEQYF
>NA|TRBV4-3|TRBJ1-1|TRBD1
TGCGCCAGCAGCCTGGGACAGGGGGAATCTGAAGCTTTCTTT
CASSLGQGESEAFF
>NA|TRBV10-3|TRBJ1-2|NA
TGTGCCATCAGTGAGTCGAGCCTTCCTCGGGGCTACACCTTC
CAISESSLPRGYTF
>NA|TRBV7-2|TRBJ2-5|NA
TGTGCCAGCAGCTTAGAGCGTCCCGGGGCCCAGTACTTC
CASSLERPGAQYF
>few|TRBV29-1|TRBJ1-5|NA
TGCAGCGTCAAGGCAGGGGACAATCAGCCCCAGCATTTT
CSVKAGDNQPQHF
>NA|TRBV11-2|TRBJ1-2|NA
TGTGCCAGCAGCTCCCCGGGATCTGGCTATGGCTACACCTTC
CASSSPGSGYGYTF
>NA|TRBV7-3|TRBJ2-1|NA
TGTGCCAGCAGCTCAAATCAGGGTTCCTCCTACAATGAGCAGTTCTTC
CASSSNQGSSYNEQFF
>NA|TRBV18|TRBJ2-2|NA
TGTGCCAGCTCCCCAGCGAGGCAGGGGAACACCGGGGAGCTGTTTTTT
CASSPARQGNTGELFF
>few|TRBV6-5|TRBJ1-1|TRBD1
TGTGCCAGCATTCCCGGGGCCGGGACAGGAACTGAAGCTTTCTTT
CASIPGAGTGTEAFF
>NA|TRBV27|TRBJ2-1|NA
TGTGCCAGCAGTTTATGGGCGAGCGGAGGGTACAATGAGCAGTTCTTC
CASSLWASGGYNEQFF
>NA|TRBV5-1|TRBJ2-7|NA
TGCGCCAGCCGGAGTGAGGGTTACGAGCAGTACTTC
CASRSEGYEQYF
>once|TRBV30|TRBJ1-3|NA
TGTGCCTGGCATTCCCAGGGAAACACCATATATTTT
CAWHSQGNTIYF
>few|TRBV27|TRBJ2-1|NA
TGTGCCAGCAGTTTTTGGTCAGGGTTCGACAATGAGCAGTTCTTC
CASSFWSGFDNEQFF
>NA|TRBV18|TRBJ2-1|NA
TGTGCCAGCTCACCGCAGACTCGTTCCAATGAGCAGTTCTTC
CASSPQTRSNEQFF
>NA|TRBV7-3|TRBJ2-3|NA
TGTGCCAGCAGCTTAGGGGCTAGCGGCACAGATACGCAGTATTTT
CASSLGASGTDTQYF
>few|TRBV19|TRBJ1-5|NA
TGTGCCAGTAGTCCTCTGCAGGAGGGCGATCAGCCCCAGCATTTT
CASSPLQEGDQPQHF
>few|TRBV28|TRBJ2-1|TRBD2
TGTGCCACCCGGACTAGTCCCTACAATGAGCAGTTCTTC
CATRTSPYNEQFF
>NA|TRBV15|TRBJ1-3|NA
TGTGCCACCAGCAGAGGGGCGGGAAACACCATATATTTT
CATSRGAGNTIYF
>NA|TRBV6-5|TRBJ2-2|NA
TGTGCCAGCAGCCACCTAGCGTTCGGGGAGCTGTTTTTT
CASSHLAFGELFF
>NA|TRBV28|TRBJ2-3|NA
TGTGCCAGCAGTTTAACAGGGATCGGCACAGATACGCAGTATTTT
CASSLTGIGTDTQYF
>NA|TRBV9|TRBJ2-4|NA
TGTGCCAGCAGCGTAGGTCCCCTATCCTCATACATTCAGTACTTC
CASSVGPLSSYIQYF
>NA|TRBV5-4|TRBJ2-7|NA
TGTGCCAGCAGCACGAATGGGGCCCCATCCGAGCAGTACTTC
CASSTNGAPSEQYF
>once|TRBV7-2|TRBJ2-3|TRBD2
TGTGCCAGCAGCTTAGAAAACTTAGCGGGGCGAGGAGATACGCAGTATTTT
CASSLENLAGRGDTQYF
>few|TRBV15|TRBJ2-7|TRBD1
TGTGCCACCAGCAGAGATATTAATACAGGGGCCTACGAGCAGTACTTC
CATSRDINTGAYEQYF
>NA|TRBV19|TRBJ2-1|TRBD1
TGTGCCAGTAGTATCCCAAGGGGGCCAGGGGATGAGCAGTTCTTC
CASSIPRGPGDEQFF
>NA|TRBV30|TRBJ2-7|NA
TGTGCCTGGAGTGTAGGTCAGGGCGGATACGAGCAGTACTTC
CAWSVGQGGYEQYF
>NA|TRBV9|TRBJ2-1|NA
TGTGCCAGCAGCCCCGGTGGAGGTCTATACAATGAGCAGTTCTTC
CASSPGGGLYNEQFF
>NA|TRBV19|TRBJ1-1|TRBD1
TGTGCCAGTAGTTCCCGACAGGGGCGAAAAAAGGCTGAAGCTTTCTTT
CASSSRQGRKKAEAFF
>NA|TRBV7-6|TRBJ1-5|NA
TGTGCCAGCAGCCCCATAGGGGGCAATCAGCCCCAGCATTTT
CASSPIGGNQPQHF
>NA|TRBV28|TRBJ2-7|NA
TGTGCCAGCAGTTTATCGCAGATACGGGGCGAGCAGTACTTC
CASSLSQIRGEQYF
>few|TRBV7-9|TRBJ1-1|TRBD1
TGTGCCAGAGGACAGGGAAGTTCAACTGAAGCTTTCTTT
CARGQGSSTEAFF
>NA|TRBV10-2|TRBJ2-7|TRBD2
TGCGCCAGCCGAGCGGGACTTTCCTACGAGCAGTACTTC
CASRAGLSYEQYF
>NA|TRBV5-4|TRBJ2-5|TRBD2
TGTGCCAGCAGCCCGAGCGGGAGGCAAGAGACCCAGTACTTC
CASSPSGRQETQYF
>few|TRBV27|TRBJ1-2|NA
TGTGCCAGCAGTTTTTCCCCGACGGGTACTAACTATGGCTACACCTTC
CASSFSPTGTNYGYTF
>NA|TRBV5-1|TRBJ1-2|TRBD1
TGCGCCAGCAGCACGGACAGGGAAGGCTACACCTTC
CASSTDREGYTF